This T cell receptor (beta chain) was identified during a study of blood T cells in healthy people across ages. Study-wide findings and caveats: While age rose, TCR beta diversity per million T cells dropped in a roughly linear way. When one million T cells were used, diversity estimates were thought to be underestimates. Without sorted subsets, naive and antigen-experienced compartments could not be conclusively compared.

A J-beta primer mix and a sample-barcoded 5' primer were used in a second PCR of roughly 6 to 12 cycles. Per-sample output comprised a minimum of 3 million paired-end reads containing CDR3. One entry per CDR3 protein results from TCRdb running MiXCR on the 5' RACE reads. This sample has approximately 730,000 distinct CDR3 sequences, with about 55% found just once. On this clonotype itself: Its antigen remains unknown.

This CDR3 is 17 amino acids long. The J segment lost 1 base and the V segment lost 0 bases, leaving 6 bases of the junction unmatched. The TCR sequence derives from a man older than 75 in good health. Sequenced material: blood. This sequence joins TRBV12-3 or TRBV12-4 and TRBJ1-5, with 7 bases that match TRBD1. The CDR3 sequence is CASSLATGMTSNQPQHF. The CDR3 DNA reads TGTGCCAGCAGTTTAGCGACAGGGATGACAAGCAATCAGCCCCAGCATTTT.